This TCR beta chain comes out of a study of T cell changes during pregnancy in multiple sclerosis. The assay was immunoSEQ multiplex PCR, and TCRdb's table has in-frame clones only and misses some. The sample yields around 69,000 clones, approximately 91% seen once. CDR1 is MNHEY and CDR2 is SVGAGI in the germline V gene. CDR3 length: 14 amino acids. Trimming took 5 bases from V and 5 from J; bases not matched to a gene: 7. This clonotype was sampled from a female donor with multiple sclerosis, enrolled in a pregnancy study. The J gene is TRBJ2-5, the V gene TRBV6-5, with 8 bases identical to TRBD2. This sample comprised peripheral blood, obtained in the third trimester of pregnancy. The CDR3 DNA reads TGTGCCAGCAGTCCCCCGGGGGGGGTTGAGACCCAGTACTTC. It translates to CASSPPGGVETQYF.